This T cell receptor (beta chain) originates from a study of blood T cell repertoires in COVID-19 (dated by TCRdb to 2020 to 2021). Regarding the complete study: Samples from collaborators originated in the United States, Italy and Spain and spanned both the acute and convalescent phases of COVID-19. Samples were obtained from the ongoing ImmuneRACE study (first 160 participants) and from 1,000 to 1,500 subjects provided by 6 global collaborators. The repertoires were released in a freely available public database intended as a resource for research on the immune response to SARS-CoV-2. The dataset comprised deeply sampled blood TCRbeta repertoires from subjects exposed to, actively infected with, or recovered from COVID-19. Sample metadata almost always included a de-identified subject ID, COVID-19 status, age in years and sex. Where available, HLA class I and class II types were taken from metadata supplied by the sample provider and were not determined by assay-based typing. The prospective study material was composed of cDNA or gDNA derived from T cells, B-cell-depleted T cells, or PBMCs.

Another Seattle source contributed samples from volunteer blood donors who had recovered from COVID-19. Collaborating institutions collected whole blood in K2EDTA tubes following their own protocols. For TCRbeta analysis, collaborators shipped samples in one of three forms: frozen whole blood, isolated PBMCs, or DNA extracted from either of those sample types. The immunoSEQ Assay, a bias-controlled multiplex PCR, was used to amplify TCRbeta CDR3 regions from genomic DNA. The authors' analysis ran thus. Within the assay, amplification of reference gene primers was used to estimate how many nucleated cells each sample contained. To quantify the absolute abundance of each unique TCRbeta CDR3 rearrangement, sequence reads were collapsed and filtered. Productive Simpson clonality was computed per sample as the square root of Simpson's diversity index over productive rearrangements. TCRdb retrieved this table from immuneACCESS and kept in-frame rearrangements only. Not all clones are present; in checked studies, unresolved V genes account for under half, and no reason is known for the remainder. Clonal size and the V and J genes are those of that table, whereas D and trimming came from the DNA. In all, the sample holds roughly 300,000 clones, and around 89% of those were seen once. The ten largest clonotypes hold 5% to 7.5% of the sample.

A word on this clone: The target of this receptor is not known. No much larger clonotype is one base removed from it; base qualities were not supplied.

The CDR3 holds 16 amino acids from the cysteine to the phenylalanine. This entry keeps only the CDR3 DNA: 48 bases, framed from base 1. The germline V gene (reference sequence) gives CDR1 as SGHKS and CDR2 as YYEKEE. V and J are trimmed by 3 bases and 2 bases, and the gene matches miss 10 bases of the junction. Results the study describes overall, beyond this receptor: The amount of clinical and demographic metadata varied by source and participant and was provided uncurated.

The sample taken for sequencing was peripheral blood. The clonotype was recovered from a man aged 18 to 30 who had recovered from COVID-19. The sequence links TRBV5-5 to TRBJ2-5, with 7 central nucleotides matching TRBD1. The nucleotide sequence is given as TGTGCCAGCAGCTCTCCTCCGGGACAGACACAAGAGACCCAGTACTTC. Its protein product is CASSSPPGQTQETQYF.